These 20 T cell receptor beta chains originate from one sample sequenced in a study of post-analysis software for immune sequencing data. Points from the study as a whole: Roughly five TRBV segments were significantly more frequent in patients than in controls. TRBV5-6, TRBV5-1 and TRBV20-1 were among these segments.

These TCRs are of unknown antigen specificity. Unique molecular identifiers had been added to the TCR beta cDNA libraries. TCRdb analysed the PCR reads with MiXCR anew, one entry per CDR3 protein. The sample records around 180,000 distinct CDR3 sequences, about 32% being singletons. Sequencing was carried out using blood. All receptors derive from a girl between 5 and 17 years old with multiple sclerosis.

This chain uses TRBV12-3 or TRBV12-4 with TRBJ2-7, with TRBD1 matching 12 bases. TRBJ2-5 explains the end of the DNA better; the J call may be wrong. The CDR3 contains 16 residues. CDR3 sequence: CASSNPGQGARETQYF. The CDR3 nucleotides are TGTGCCAGCAGCAACCCGGGACAGGGGGCGCGGGAGACCCAGTACTTC.

V and J are TRBV12-3 or TRBV12-4 and TRBJ2-1; D perhaps matches TRBD1 (5 bases). The CDR3 extends over 13 amino acids. V was trimmed by 6 bases and J by 5 bases, leaving 11 bases between them. CDR3 sequence: CASRLTRDNEQFF. CDR3 coding DNA: TGTGCCAGCAGGTTAACCAGGGACAATGAGCAGTTCTTC.

The chain couples TRBV7-9 to TRBJ1-1, with 10 positions matching TRBD1. CDR1 is SEHNR and CDR2 is FQNEAQ in the germline V gene (reference sequence). The CDR3 has 19 residues. After removal of 4 bases from V and 1 base from J, the junction contained 15 bases not matched to a gene. CDR3 in DNA: TGTGCCAGCAGCTCTGTTTGGGACAGGGGAAGCGGGGGGAACACTGAAGCTTTCTTT. The encoded protein is CASSSVWDRGSGGNTEAFF.

This clonotype has ten or more counts. The J gene is TRBJ2-1, the V gene TRBV29-1, with a weak D call TRBD1 (8 bases). This CDR3 spans 18 amino acids. V gave up 1 base and J gave up 3 bases, with 22 bases separating them. In germline, CDR1 is SQVTM, CDR2 ANQGSEA. CDR3: CSVEGQGAKPGGYNEQFF. CDR3 bases: TGCAGCGTTGAAGGTCAGGGGGCTAAACCGGGGGGCTACAATGAGCAGTTCTTC.

This clonotype was recorded at least ten times. The genes are TRBV5-1 and TRBJ2-1; 7 nucleotides align to TRBD1. This CDR3 has 14 residues. J was trimmed by 7 bases and V by 3 bases; bases with no gene match: 7. CDR1 and CDR2 (germline): SGHRS, YFSETQ. CDR3 nucleotide sequence: TGCGCCAGCAGCTGGGGACAGTCTGGTAATGAGCAGTTCTTC. It codes for CASSWGQSGNEQFF. The whole variable domain, filled in from reference TRBV5-1 and TRBJ2-1, reads KAGVTQTPRYLIKTRGQQVTLSCSPISGHRSVSWYQQTPGQGLQFLFEYFSETQRNKGNFPGRFSGRQFSNSRSEMNVSTLELGDSALYLCASSWGQSGNEQFFGPGTRLTVL.

The chain couples TRBV2 to TRBJ1-5, with unresolved D. The germline gives CDR1 SNHLY, CDR2 FYNNEI. V was pared by 5 bases and J by 0 bases, with 8 bases between. The CDR3 spans 14 residues. CDR3 sequence: CASSRMISNQPQHF. The DNA for the CDR3 is TGTGCCAGCAGTCGGATGATTAGCAATCAGCCCCAGCATTTT.

This rearrangement joins TRBV5-1 to TRBJ2-1; TRBD2 agrees at 12 bases. Per germline, CDR1 SGHRS and CDR2 YFSETQ. The CDR3 extends over 17 amino acids. V gave up 2 bases and J gave up 5 bases; unmatched junction bases: 8. CDR3 in DNA: TGCGCCAGCAGCTTAGACGGACTAGCGGGATCAGACAATGAGCAGTTCTTC. Residues: CASSLDGLAGSDNEQFF. The full variable domain, in which reference TRBV5-1 and TRBJ2-1 provide the parts outside the CDR3, is KAGVTQTPRYLIKTRGQQVTLSCSPISGHRSVSWYQQTPGQGLQFLFEYFSETQRNKGNFPGRFSGRQFSNSRSEMNVSTLELGDSALYLCASSLDGLAGSDNEQFFGPGTRLTVL.

This chain links TRBV5-1 with TRBJ2-5; TRBD1 might be the D (5 bases). This CDR3 has 13 amino acids. Germline V gives CDR1 SGHRS, CDR2 YFSETQ. The V end lost 4 bases, the J end lost 5 bases, and 12 bases lay between the germline ends. CDR3 loop: CASSGAWQETQYF. CDR3 DNA: TGCGCCAGCAGCGGGGCCTGGCAGGAGACCCAGTACTTC.

About this clonotype: This may stem from a read error, because a much larger clone lies one nucleotide away. The V call is TRBV10-2, the J call TRBJ2-1, with D hard to call. Germline CDR1 WSHSY, CDR2 SAAADI. This CDR3 has 13 residues. CDR3 coding DNA: TGCGCCAACAGTGTGTGGGGATACAATGAGCAGTTCTTC. It yields the protein CANSVWGYNEQFF.

This chain uses TRBV14 with TRBJ2-5; TRBD1 aligns across 7 bases. Germline loops: CDR1 SGHDN, CDR2 FVKESK. The CDR3 loop spans 18 amino acids. Trimming cost V 4 bases and J 2 bases; bases outside gene matches: 16. CDR3 DNA sequence: TGTGCCAGCAGCCGGAGATTGACAGGGCCGGTTGGACAAGAGACCCAGTACTTC. This gives the protein CASSRRLTGPVGQETQYF.

This clonotype was observed many times. This chain connects TRBV29-1 to TRBJ2-3; TRBD1 aligns across 10 bases. J was trimmed by 5 bases and V by 2 bases; bases with no gene match: 10. CDR3 size: 16 residues. Germline V CDR1 and CDR2: SQVTM, ANQGSEA. CDR3 sequence reads: CSVELSTGGLLDTQYF. CDR3 in DNA: TGCAGCGTTGAACTTTCGACAGGGGGCTTGTTAGATACGCAGTATTTT.

Notes on this clonotype: A single base separates this from a much larger clone, so it may be a read error. V and J are TRBV4-1 and TRBJ1-2; D gene uncertain. This CDR3 has 16 amino acids. V lost 8 bases, J lost 0 bases, and 19 bases lay in between. Germline CDR1 and CDR2: MGHRA and YSYEKL. The CDR3 DNA sequence: TGCGCCAGCGGGCGCGTGGGGTACCCTACTAACTATGGCTACACCTTC. Translated: CASGRVGYPTNYGYTF.

The sample holds many counts of this clonotype. The chain joins TRBV24-1 to TRBJ2-1, with 7 bases fitting TRBD1. The CDR3 length is 16 residues. Looked up from germline, CDR1 is KGHDR and CDR2 is SFDVKD. J gave up 7 bases and V 1 base, and 9 bases lay outside the gene matches. CDR3 sequence (DNA): TGTGCCACCAGTGATTTAACAGGGGAATCCCAAAATGAGCAGTTCTTC. It yields the protein CATSDLTGESQNEQFF.

The V and J genes are TRBV7-9 and TRBJ1-5, with D uncertain. Germline V lookup: CDR1 SEHNR, CDR2 FQNEAQ (reference sequence). With 4 bases removed from V and 5 bases from J, the gap between germline ends came to 12 bases. The CDR3 consists of 14 residues. CDR3 in amino acids: CASSSGRPYQPQHF. CDR3 nucleotides: TGTGCCAGCAGCTCCGGACGTCCCTATCAGCCCCAGCATTTT.

This clonotype was seen ten or more times. The J gene is TRBJ2-7, the V gene TRBV4-2; 10 bases map to TRBD2. The J segment lost 3 bases and the V segment lost 2 bases, leaving 4 bases of the junction unmatched. Germline values: CDR1 LGHNA, CDR2 YNFKEQ. This CDR3 comprises 15 residues. The CDR3 reads CASSQRGTSVYEQYF. CDR3 nucleotide sequence: TGTGCCAGCAGCCAAAGAGGGACTAGCGTCTACGAGCAGTACTTC.

The chain couples TRBV14 to TRBJ1-2; D ambiguous. In germline, CDR1 is SGHDN, CDR2 FVKESK. V was shortened by 1 base and J by 4 bases, with 10 bases between the two germline ends. The CDR3 runs to 14 residues. CDR3 region: CASSQGTWAYGYTF. CDR3 DNA sequence: TGTGCCAGCAGCCAAGGAACATGGGCCTATGGCTACACCTTC.

This clonotype was seen repeatedly, ten times or more. This chain joins TRBV29-1 and TRBJ2-5, with D uncertain. The CDR3 has 13 residues. Per the germline V gene, CDR1 is SQVTM and CDR2 is ANQGSEA. Trimming shortened V by 2 bases and J by 5 bases, and 12 bases separated the two germline ends. The CDR3 DNA reads TGCAGCGTTGAACACAGTCTGATGGAGACCCAGTACTTC. Its protein is CSVEHSLMETQYF.

Notes on this clonotype: One end of the junction does not line up with germline, which may come from a read error. The J gene is TRBJ2-1, the V gene TRBV20-1; D ambiguous. This CDR3 is built from 11 residues. CDR1 is DFQATT, CDR2 SNEGSKA, per germline (reference sequence). CDR3 sequence: CRARSGLKQFF. For the CDR3, the DNA is TGCAGGGCTAGGAGTGGGTTAAAGCAGTTCTTC.

Ten or more counts support this clonotype. The rearrangement links TRBV2 to TRBJ2-3, with 7 bases identical to TRBD1. V was pared by 6 bases and J by 7 bases, with 7 bases of the junction left unmatched. This CDR3 is built from 13 residues. In germline, CDR1 is SNHLY, CDR2 FYNNEI. The CDR3 bases are TGTGCCAGCAGGTACAGGGGAGCACATACGCAGTATTTT. This sequence encodes CASRYRGAHTQYF.

This clonotype was seen many times. The chain joins TRBV12-5 to TRBJ1-5; TRBD1 agrees at 8 bases. The CDR3 runs 16 residues. The germline V gene encodes CDR1 LGHNT and CDR2 FRNRAP. The V segment lost 4 bases and the J segment 6 bases; nucleotides outside the gene matches: 11. The CDR3: CASGWVDRGVLQPQHF. DNA for the CDR3: TGTGCTAGTGGTTGGGTAGACAGGGGAGTTCTTCAGCCCCAGCATTTT.